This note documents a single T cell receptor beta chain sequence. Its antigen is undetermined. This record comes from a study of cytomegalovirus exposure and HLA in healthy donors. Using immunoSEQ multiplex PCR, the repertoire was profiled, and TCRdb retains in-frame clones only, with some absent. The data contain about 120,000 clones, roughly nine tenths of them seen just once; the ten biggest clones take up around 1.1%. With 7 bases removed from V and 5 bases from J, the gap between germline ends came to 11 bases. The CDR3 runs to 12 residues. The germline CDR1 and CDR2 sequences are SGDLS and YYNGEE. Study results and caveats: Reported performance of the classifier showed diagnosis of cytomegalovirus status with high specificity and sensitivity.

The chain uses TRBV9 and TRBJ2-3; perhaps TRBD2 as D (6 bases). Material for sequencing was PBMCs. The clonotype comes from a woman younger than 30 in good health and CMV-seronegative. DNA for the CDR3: TGTGCCAGCGGGGGGACGGGAGATACGCAGTATTTT. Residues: CASGGTGDTQYF.